This T cell receptor (beta chain) was recovered during a study of human T cells and chemical hapten exposure. Study information: Patients, a majority of them female, were diagnosed with alopecia areata, totalis or universalis. Findings and limits, study-wide: Following DPC sensitization, TCRs present above 1 in 1000 frequency showed no change.

On this clonotype: Antigen unknown.

Trimming took 3 bases from V and 3 from J; bases not matched to a gene: 8. Germline V gene lookup returns CDR1 DFQATT and CDR2 SNEGSKA (reference sequence). The CDR3 is made up of 15 amino acids. Unique molecular identifiers were affixed to discrete cDNA molecules within the library. In TCRdb, the RACE reads were re-called with MiXCR into one record per CDR3 protein. The sample shows about 380,000 distinct CDR3 sequences, 4% to 6% of them seen only once. Time point: pre-sensitization, week 0. Treatment defined: therapeutic diphenylcyclopropenone sensitization with weekly scalp DPC. The TCR sequence derives from a woman aged 45 to 65 with alopecia areata. Some clones in this sample may be carry-over from other donors' samples. The rearrangement uses TRBV20-1 and TRBJ1-5, with 7 bases fitting TRBD1. Sequencing used whole blood, obtained in connection with sensitization to the hapten diphenylcyclopropenone (DPC). The CDR3 spells CSARPGTAINQPQHF. In DNA form, the CDR3 reads TGCAGTGCTAGGCCCGGGACAGCGATCAATCAGCCCCAGCATTTT.